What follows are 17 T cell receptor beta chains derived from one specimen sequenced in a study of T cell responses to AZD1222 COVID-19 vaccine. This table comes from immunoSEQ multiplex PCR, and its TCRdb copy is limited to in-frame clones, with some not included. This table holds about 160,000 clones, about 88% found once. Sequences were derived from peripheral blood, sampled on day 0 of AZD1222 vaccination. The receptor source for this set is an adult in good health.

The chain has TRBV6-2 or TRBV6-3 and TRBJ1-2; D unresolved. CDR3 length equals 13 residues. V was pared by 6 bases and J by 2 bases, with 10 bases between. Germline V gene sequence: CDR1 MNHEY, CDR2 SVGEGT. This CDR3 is CASSSSLNYGYTF. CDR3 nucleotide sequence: TGTGCCAGCAGCTCTAGTTTAAACTATGGCTACACCTTC.

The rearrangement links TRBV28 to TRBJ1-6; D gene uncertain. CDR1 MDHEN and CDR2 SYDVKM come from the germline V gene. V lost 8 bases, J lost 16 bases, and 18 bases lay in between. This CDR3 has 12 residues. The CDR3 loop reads CASRSPLAALHF. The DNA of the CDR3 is TGTGCCAGCCGATCACCCCTCGCGGCACTCCACTTT. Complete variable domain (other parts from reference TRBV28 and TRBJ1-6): DVKVTQSSRYLVKRTGEKVFLECVQDMDHENMFWYRQDPGLGLRLIYFSYDVKMKEKGDIPEGYSVSREKKERFSLILESASTNQTSMYLCASRSPLAALHFGNGTRLTVT.

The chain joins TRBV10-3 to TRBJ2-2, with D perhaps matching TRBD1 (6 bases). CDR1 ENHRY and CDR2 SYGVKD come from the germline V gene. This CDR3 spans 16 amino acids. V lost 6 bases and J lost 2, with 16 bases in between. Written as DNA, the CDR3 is TGTGCCATCAGAAGGGGTTGGGGGCCAAACACCGGGGAGCTGTTTTTT. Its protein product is CAIRRGWGPNTGELFF.

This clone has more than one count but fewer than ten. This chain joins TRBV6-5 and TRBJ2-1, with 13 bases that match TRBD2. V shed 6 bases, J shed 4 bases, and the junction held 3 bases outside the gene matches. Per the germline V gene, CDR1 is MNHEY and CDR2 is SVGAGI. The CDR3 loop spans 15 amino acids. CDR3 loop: CASRGLAGTYNEQFF. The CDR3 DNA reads TGTGCCAGCAGGGGACTAGCGGGGACGTACAATGAGCAGTTCTTC.

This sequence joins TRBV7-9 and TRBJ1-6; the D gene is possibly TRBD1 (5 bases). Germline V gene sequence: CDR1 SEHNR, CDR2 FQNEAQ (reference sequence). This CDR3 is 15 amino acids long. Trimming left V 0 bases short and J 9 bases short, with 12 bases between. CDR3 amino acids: CASSLALGDSSPLHF. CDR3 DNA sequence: TGTGCCAGCAGCTTAGCGCTAGGGGATTCTTCACCCCTCCACTTT.

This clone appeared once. The CDR3 bases are TGTGCCAGCAGTTTACCCAGGGGTCTTGATGGCTACACCTTC. It specifies CASSLPRGLDGYTF. V usage is TRBV28 and J usage is TRBJ1-2; D is perhaps TRBD1 (6 bases). CDR3 length: 14 amino acids. Between the trimmed V and J ends, which lost 2 bases and 6 bases, there was a span of 13 bases. Germline V gene lookup returns CDR1 MDHEN and CDR2 SYDVKM.

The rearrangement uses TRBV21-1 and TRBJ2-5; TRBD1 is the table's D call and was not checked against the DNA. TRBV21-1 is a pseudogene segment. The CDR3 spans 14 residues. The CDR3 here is CASSKQGARETQYF. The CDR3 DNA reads TGTGCCAGCAGCAAACAGGGGGCTCGGGAGACCCAGTACTTC.

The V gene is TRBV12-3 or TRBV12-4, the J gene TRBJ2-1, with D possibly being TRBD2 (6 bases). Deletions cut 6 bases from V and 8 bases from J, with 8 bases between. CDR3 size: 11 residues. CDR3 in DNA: TGTGCCAGCAGGGGACTTTATGAGCAGTTCTTC. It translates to CASRGLYEQFF.

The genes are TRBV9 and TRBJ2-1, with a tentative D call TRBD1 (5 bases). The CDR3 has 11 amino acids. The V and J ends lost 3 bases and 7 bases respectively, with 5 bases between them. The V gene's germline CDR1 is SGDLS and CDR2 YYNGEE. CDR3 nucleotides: TGTGCCAGCAGCGAGGGGAATGAGCAGTTCTTC. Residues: CASSEGNEQFF. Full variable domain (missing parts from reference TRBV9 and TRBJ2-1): DSGVTQTPKHLITATGQRVTLRCSPRSGDLSVYWYQQSLDQGLQFLIQYYNGEERAKGNILERFSAQQFPDLHSELNLSSLELGDSALYFCASSEGNEQFFGPGTRLTVL.

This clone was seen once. The CDR3 reads CASSPGLPYEQYF. The CDR3 DNA reads as TGTGCCAGCTCACCAGGCTTACCCTACGAGCAGTACTTC. The chain links TRBV18 to TRBJ2-7, with D uncertain. The germline V gene has CDR1 KGHSH and CDR2 LQKENI. Trimming took 2 bases from V and 2 from J, leaving 7 bases between them. The CDR3 contains 13 residues.

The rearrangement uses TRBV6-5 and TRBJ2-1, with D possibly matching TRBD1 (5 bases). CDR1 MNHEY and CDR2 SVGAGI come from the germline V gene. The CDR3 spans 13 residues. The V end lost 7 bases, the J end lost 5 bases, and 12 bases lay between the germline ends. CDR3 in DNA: TGTGCCAGCAACCAGGACAACGACAATGAGCAGTTCTTC. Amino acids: CASNQDNDNEQFF.

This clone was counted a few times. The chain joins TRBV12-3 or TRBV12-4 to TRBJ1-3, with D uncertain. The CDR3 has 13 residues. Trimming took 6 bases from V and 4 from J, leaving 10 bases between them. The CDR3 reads CASRRVGGNTIYF. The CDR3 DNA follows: TGTGCCAGCAGGCGGGTGGGCGGAAACACCATATATTTT.

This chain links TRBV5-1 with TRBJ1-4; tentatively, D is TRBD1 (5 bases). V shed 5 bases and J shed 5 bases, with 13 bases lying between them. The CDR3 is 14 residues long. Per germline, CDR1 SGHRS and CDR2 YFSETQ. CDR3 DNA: TGCGCCAGCAGACCCCAGGGACCCAATGAAAAACTGTTTTTT. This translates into CASRPQGPNEKLFF.

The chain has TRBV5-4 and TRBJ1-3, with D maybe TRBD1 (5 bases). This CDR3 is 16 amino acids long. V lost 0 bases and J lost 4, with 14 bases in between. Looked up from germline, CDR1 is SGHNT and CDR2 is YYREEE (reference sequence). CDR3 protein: CASSLGREIGGNTIYF. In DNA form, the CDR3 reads TGTGCCAGCAGCTTGGGCAGGGAGATCGGGGGAAACACCATATATTTT.

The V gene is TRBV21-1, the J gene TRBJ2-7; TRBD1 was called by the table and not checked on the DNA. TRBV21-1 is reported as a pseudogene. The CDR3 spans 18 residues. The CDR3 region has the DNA TGTGCCAGCAGCAAATATCGCCCTATCTGGGACAGGGACGGAGAGCAGTACTTC. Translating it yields CASSKYRPIWDRDGEQYF.

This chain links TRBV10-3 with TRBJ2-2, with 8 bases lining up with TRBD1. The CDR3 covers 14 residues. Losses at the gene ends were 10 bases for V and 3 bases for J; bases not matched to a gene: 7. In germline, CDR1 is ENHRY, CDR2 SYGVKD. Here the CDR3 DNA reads TGTGCCAGCGACAGGGGCGAAGACACCGGGGAGCTGTTTTTT. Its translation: CASDRGEDTGELFF.

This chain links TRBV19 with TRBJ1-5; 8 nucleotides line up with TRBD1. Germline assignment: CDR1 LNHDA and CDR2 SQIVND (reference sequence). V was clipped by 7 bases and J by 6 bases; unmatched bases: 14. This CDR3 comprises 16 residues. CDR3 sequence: CASTASQGAAGQPQHF. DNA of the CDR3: TGTGCCAGTACCGCCTCCCAGGGGGCGGCCGGTCAGCCCCAGCATTTT.